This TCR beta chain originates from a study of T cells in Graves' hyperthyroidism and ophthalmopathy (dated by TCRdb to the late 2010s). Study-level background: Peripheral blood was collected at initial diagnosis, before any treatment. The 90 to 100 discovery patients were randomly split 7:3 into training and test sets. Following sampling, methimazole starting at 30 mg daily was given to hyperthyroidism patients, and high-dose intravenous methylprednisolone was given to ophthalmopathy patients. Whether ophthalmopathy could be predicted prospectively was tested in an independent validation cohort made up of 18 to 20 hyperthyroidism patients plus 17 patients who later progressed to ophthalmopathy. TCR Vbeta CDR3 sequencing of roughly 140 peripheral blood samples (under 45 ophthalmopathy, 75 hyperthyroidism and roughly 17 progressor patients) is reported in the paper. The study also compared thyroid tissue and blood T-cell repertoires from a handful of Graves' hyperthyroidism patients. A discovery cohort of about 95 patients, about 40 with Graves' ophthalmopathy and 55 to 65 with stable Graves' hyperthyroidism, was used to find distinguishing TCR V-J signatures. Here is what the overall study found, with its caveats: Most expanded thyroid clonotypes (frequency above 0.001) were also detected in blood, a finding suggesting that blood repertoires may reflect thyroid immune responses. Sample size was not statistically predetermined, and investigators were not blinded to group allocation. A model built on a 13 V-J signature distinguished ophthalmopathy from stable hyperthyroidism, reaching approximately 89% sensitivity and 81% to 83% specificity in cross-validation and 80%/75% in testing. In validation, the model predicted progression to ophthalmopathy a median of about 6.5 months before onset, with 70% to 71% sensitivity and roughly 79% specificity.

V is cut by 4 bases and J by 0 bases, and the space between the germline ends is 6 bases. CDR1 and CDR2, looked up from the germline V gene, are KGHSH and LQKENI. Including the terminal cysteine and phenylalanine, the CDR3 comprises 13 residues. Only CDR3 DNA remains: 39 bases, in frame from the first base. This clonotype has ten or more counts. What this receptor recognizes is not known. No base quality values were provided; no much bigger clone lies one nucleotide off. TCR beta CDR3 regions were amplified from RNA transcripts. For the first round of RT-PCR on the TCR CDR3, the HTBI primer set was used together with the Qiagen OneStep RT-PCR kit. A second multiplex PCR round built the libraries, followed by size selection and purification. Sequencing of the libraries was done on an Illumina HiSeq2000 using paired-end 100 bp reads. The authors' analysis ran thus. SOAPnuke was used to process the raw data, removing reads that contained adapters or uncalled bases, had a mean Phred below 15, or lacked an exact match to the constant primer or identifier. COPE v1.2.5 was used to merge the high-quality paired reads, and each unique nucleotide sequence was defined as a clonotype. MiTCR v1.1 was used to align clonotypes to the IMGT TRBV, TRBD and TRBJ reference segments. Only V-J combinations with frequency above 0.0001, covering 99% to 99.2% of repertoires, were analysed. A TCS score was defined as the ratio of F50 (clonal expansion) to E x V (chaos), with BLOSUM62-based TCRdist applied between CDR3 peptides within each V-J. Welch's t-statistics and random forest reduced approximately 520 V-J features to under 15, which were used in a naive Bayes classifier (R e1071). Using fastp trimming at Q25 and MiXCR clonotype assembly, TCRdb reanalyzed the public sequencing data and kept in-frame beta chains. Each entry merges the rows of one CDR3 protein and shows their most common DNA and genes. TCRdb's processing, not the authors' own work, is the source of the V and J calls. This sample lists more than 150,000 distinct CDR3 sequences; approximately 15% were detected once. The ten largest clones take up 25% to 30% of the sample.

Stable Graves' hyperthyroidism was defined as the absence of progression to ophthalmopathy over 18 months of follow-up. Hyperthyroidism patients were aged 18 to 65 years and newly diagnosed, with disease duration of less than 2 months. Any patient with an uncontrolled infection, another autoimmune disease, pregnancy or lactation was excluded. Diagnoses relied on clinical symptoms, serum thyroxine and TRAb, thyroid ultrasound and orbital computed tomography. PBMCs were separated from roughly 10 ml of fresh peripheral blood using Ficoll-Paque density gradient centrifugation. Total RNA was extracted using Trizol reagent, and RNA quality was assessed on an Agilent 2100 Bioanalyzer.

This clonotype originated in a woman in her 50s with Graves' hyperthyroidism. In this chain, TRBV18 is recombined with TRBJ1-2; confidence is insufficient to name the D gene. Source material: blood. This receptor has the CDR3 CASSLKTNYGYTF. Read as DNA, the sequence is TGTGCCAGCTCACTTAAGACTAACTATGGCTACACCTTC.